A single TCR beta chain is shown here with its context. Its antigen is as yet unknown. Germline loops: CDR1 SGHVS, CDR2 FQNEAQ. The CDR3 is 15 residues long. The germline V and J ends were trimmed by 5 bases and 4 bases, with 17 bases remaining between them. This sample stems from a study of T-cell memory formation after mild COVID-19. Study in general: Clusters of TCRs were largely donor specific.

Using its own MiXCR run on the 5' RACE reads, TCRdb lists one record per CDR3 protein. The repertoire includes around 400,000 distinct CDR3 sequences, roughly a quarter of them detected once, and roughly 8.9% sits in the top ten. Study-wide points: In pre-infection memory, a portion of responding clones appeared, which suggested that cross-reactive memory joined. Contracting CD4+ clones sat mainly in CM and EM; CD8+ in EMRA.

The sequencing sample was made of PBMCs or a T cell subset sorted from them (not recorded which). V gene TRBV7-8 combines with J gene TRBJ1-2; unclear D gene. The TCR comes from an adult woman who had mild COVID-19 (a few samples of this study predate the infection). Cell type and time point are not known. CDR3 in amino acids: CASSPRTPSGYGYTF. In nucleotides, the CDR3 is TGTGCCAGCAGCCCGCGGACCCCATCGGGCTATGGCTACACCTTC.